A single sample is the source of the 30 T cell receptor beta chains below, sequenced in a study of T cell responses to AZD1222 COVID-19 vaccine. Sequenced by immunoSEQ multiplex PCR; TCRdb stores in-frame clones only, minus some. The sample records about 110,000 clones, 85% to 90% being singletons. The material was peripheral blood, obtained on day 0 of AZD1222 vaccination. These receptors all come from an adult in good health.

The J gene is TRBJ1-5, the V gene TRBV4-1, with unresolved D. The CDR3 consists of 20 residues. In germline, CDR1 is MGHRA, CDR2 YSYEKL. Trimming left V 0 bases short and J 4 bases short, with 25 bases between. As DNA, the CDR3 is TGCGCCAGCAGCCAAGATGACGGATTCGCAACTGCCGGGAGTAATCAGCCCCAGCATTTT. Its protein product is CASSQDDGFATAGSNQPQHF.

The gene calls are TRBV28 and TRBJ1-6; perhaps TRBD1 as D (5 bases). The CDR3 covers 13 residues. With 6 bases removed from V and 8 bases from J, the gap between germline ends came to 11 bases. CDR1 MDHEN and CDR2 SYDVKM come from the germline V gene. The CDR3 region is CASRVVGDSPLHF. CDR3 nucleotides: TGTGCCAGCAGAGTCGTGGGGGATTCACCCCTCCACTTT.

The count of this clone is one. V is TRBV28 and J is TRBJ1-4; D unclear. Trimming stripped 6 bases from V and 8 bases from J, with 10 bases between. The CDR3 has 12 amino acids. CDR1 and CDR2 (germline): MDHEN, SYDVKM. The chain's CDR3 is CASSPPREKLFF. CDR3 sequence (DNA): TGTGCCAGCAGCCCCCCCCGGGAAAAACTGTTTTTT.

The gene calls are TRBV19 and TRBJ2-7; D may be TRBD1 (5 bases). The germline V gene encodes CDR1 LNHDA and CDR2 SQIVND (reference sequence). Between the trimmed V and J ends, which lost 5 bases and 0 bases, there was a span of 11 bases. The CDR3 has 14 residues. This chain's CDR3 is CASSPPTDSYEQYF. The CDR3 DNA follows: TGTGCCAGTAGTCCCCCGACAGACTCCTACGAGCAGTACTTC.

The gene calls are TRBV28 and TRBJ1-1; D is unclear. CDR1 and CDR2 from the germline V gene are MDHEN and SYDVKM. There are 15 residues in the CDR3. Trimming stripped 6 bases from V and 0 bases from J, with 14 bases between. CDR3 sequence reads: CASRILVGVNTEAFF. CDR3 nucleotides: TGTGCCAGCAGAATCCTCGTGGGTGTGAACACTGAAGCTTTCTTT.

This chain connects TRBV28 to TRBJ1-3; D ambiguous. The germline V gene has CDR1 MDHEN and CDR2 SYDVKM. Trimming stripped 1 base from V and 0 bases from J, with 7 bases between. This CDR3 is 15 amino acids long. The DNA for the CDR3 is TGTGCCAGCAGTTTATTAGGGATCTCTGGAAACACCATATATTTT. Amino acids: CASSLLGISGNTIYF.

This chain connects TRBV19 to TRBJ2-7; TRBD1 matches 7 bases. Germline V lookup: CDR1 LNHDA, CDR2 SQIVND (reference sequence). V shed 3 bases and J 2 bases; nucleotides not matched to a gene: 4. The CDR3 totals 14 residues. The CDR3 DNA reads as TGTGCCAGTAGTATTCGGCAGGGGGCCTACGAGCAGTACTTC. It specifies CASSIRQGAYEQYF.

This clone has just a few counts. The gene calls are TRBV5-4 and TRBJ2-7; possible D gene TRBD1, 6 bases. CDR3 length: 13 residues. Germline assignment: CDR1 SGHNT and CDR2 YYREEE (reference sequence). V was pared by 4 bases and J by 4 bases, with 12 bases between. The CDR3 region is CASSQDRIYEQYF. The CDR3 bases are TGTGCCAGCAGCCAAGACAGGATATACGAGCAGTACTTC.

The chain is built from TRBV28 and TRBJ1-1, with TRBD1 matching 7 bases. The CDR3 consists of 15 residues. Germline assignment: CDR1 MDHEN and CDR2 SYDVKM. Unmatched junction bases numbered 9, after V lost 7 bases and J lost 1 base. The CDR3, as DNA: TGTGCCAGCACCTCTATGGGACAGACGAACACTGAAGCTTTCTTT. It codes for CASTSMGQTNTEAFF. Filled out from reference TRBV28 and TRBJ1-1, the complete variable domain reads DVKVTQSSRYLVKRTGEKVFLECVQDMDHENMFWYRQDPGLGLRLIYFSYDVKMKEKGDIPEGYSVSREKKERFSLILESASTNQTSMYLCASTSMGQTNTEAFFGQGTRLTVV.

The chain has TRBV6-5 and TRBJ2-7, with 7 bases fitting TRBD1. With V trimmed by 7 bases and J by 2 bases, 5 bases remained unmatched. This CDR3 is 13 amino acids long. Looked up from germline, CDR1 is MNHEY and CDR2 is SVGAGI. The CDR3 loop reads CASTDRVTYEQYF. The CDR3 DNA reads TGTGCCAGCACAGACAGGGTCACCTACGAGCAGTACTTC.

V usage is TRBV5-1 and J usage is TRBJ2-5; 9 nucleotides match TRBD2. CDR1 SGHRS and CDR2 YFSETQ come from the germline V gene. This CDR3 spans 14 amino acids. V gave up 4 bases and J gave up 3 bases; unmatched junction bases: 4. CDR3 protein: CASSVGLAKETQYF. The DNA of the CDR3 is TGCGCCAGCAGCGTGGGACTAGCAAAAGAGACCCAGTACTTC.

This clone has just one count. The genes are TRBV20-1 and TRBJ1-5; tentative D call: TRBD1 (5 bases). The V end was cut by 3 bases, the J end by 1 base, with 7 bases between. There are 13 residues in the CDR3. The germline V gene has CDR1 DFQATT and CDR2 SNEGSKA (reference sequence). CDR3 sequence reads: CSASRGSNQPQHF. The CDR3 DNA follows: TGCAGTGCTAGTCGGGGGAGCAATCAGCCCCAGCATTTT.

V usage is TRBV18 and J usage is TRBJ1-1; D is perhaps TRBD1 (5 bases). V was pared by 2 bases and J by 5 bases, with 15 bases between. The CDR3 covers 15 residues. Germline CDR1 is KGHSH and CDR2 is LQKENI. CDR3 amino acids: CASSPKEGRWTEAFF. CDR3 nucleotide sequence: TGTGCCAGCTCACCAAAGGAGGGGAGATGGACTGAAGCTTTCTTT. The full variable domain, its missing parts supplied by reference TRBV18 and TRBJ1-1, is NAGVMQNPRHLVRRRGQEARLRCSPMKGHSHVYWYRQLPEEGLKFMVYLQKENIIDESGMPKERFSAEFPKEGPSILRIQQVVRGDSAAYFCASSPKEGRWTEAFFGQGTRLTVV.

The V and J genes are TRBV7-2 and TRBJ2-3, with TRBD2 matching 10 bases. Germline values: CDR1 SGHTA, CDR2 FQGNSA. The V segment lost 1 base and the J segment 4 bases; nucleotides outside the gene matches: 5. This CDR3 has 16 residues. The CDR3 DNA follows: TGTGCCAGCAGCTTAGGGGGACTAGCGTTTTCAGATACGCAGTATTTT. As protein: CASSLGGLAFSDTQYF.

The chain couples TRBV5-5 to TRBJ2-1, with 8 bases matching TRBD2. V lost 4 bases and J lost 9; bases outside the gene matches: 12. The CDR3 is made up of 15 amino acids. Germline assignment: CDR1 SGHKS and CDR2 YYEKEE (reference sequence). The CDR3 DNA reads TGTGCCAGCAGCCTACAGGTAGCGGGGTTTGTTGAGCAGTTCTTC. This encodes CASSLQVAGFVEQFF.

This chain uses TRBV29-1 with TRBJ2-5; 14 nucleotides line up with TRBD2. From germline, CDR1 is SQVTM and CDR2 ANQGSEA. The ends lost 6 bases at V and 7 bases at J; junction bases unmatched: 7. The length of the CDR3 is 14 residues. The CDR3 region has the DNA TGCAGCGTGAGGACTAGCGGGGGGACCGGGACCCAGTACTTC. It translates to CSVRTSGGTGTQYF.

J is TRBJ2-7 and V is TRBV14; 13 positions agree with TRBD2. V dropped 4 bases and J dropped 5; count of bases not matched to a gene: 2. The length of the CDR3 is 14 residues. Germline loops: CDR1 SGHDN, CDR2 FVKESK. The CDR3 DNA is TGTGCCAGCAGCCGAGGGACTAGCGGGAACGAGCAGTACTTC. It translates to CASSRGTSGNEQYF.

This clone was seen only once. This chain uses TRBV4-2 with TRBJ1-2, with TRBD1 matching 8 bases. V was pared by 0 bases and J by 3 bases, with 3 bases of the junction left unmatched. The CDR3 length is 15 residues. Germline V gives CDR1 LGHNA, CDR2 YNFKEQ. This CDR3 is CASSQDPGGHYGYTF. CDR3 DNA: TGTGCCAGCAGCCAAGACCCAGGGGGCCACTATGGCTACACCTTC.

This clone showed up just once. The gene calls are TRBV20-1 and TRBJ2-7; 10 bases are shared with TRBD2. CDR3 length: 15 amino acids. Germline V CDR1 and CDR2: DFQATT, SNEGSKA (reference sequence). V lost 3 bases to trimming and J lost 2 bases; unmatched junction nucleotides: 7. CDR3: CSASPGTSETYEQYF. CDR3 sequence (DNA): TGCAGTGCTAGTCCAGGGACTAGCGAGACCTACGAGCAGTACTTC.

The chain links TRBV27 to TRBJ1-5; no reliable D call. The CDR3 covers 15 residues. Trimming pared 5 bases from V and 2 bases from J, leaving 13 bases between. Germline loops: CDR1 MNHEY, CDR2 SMNVEV (reference sequence). The CDR3 DNA reads TGTGCCAGCAGTGGCGGCCTTTGGGGCAATCAGCCCCAGCATTTT. It translates to CASSGGLWGNQPQHF.

The rearrangement links TRBV4-2 to TRBJ1-2; D uncertain. CDR1 and CDR2 from the germline V gene are LGHNA and YNFKEQ. V was shortened by 0 bases and J by 8 bases, with 10 bases between the two germline ends. The CDR3 spans 13 residues. In nucleotides, the CDR3 is TGTGCCAGCAGCCAAGATTTCGCGCGAGGCTACACCTTC. This sequence encodes CASSQDFARGYTF.

CDR3 sequence (DNA): TGTGCCAGCAGCTTGGGACTAGCGGGGGGGGAAGAGACCCAGTACTTC. The encoded protein is CASSLGLAGGEETQYF. The chain employs TRBV5-4 and TRBJ2-5, with 14 bases lining up with TRBD2. This CDR3 spans 16 amino acids. Trimming took 0 bases from V and 3 from J; bases not matched to a gene: 1. The germline V gene has CDR1 SGHNT and CDR2 YYREEE (reference sequence).

This clone was detected once. The V call is TRBV3-1 (or the pseudogene TRBV3-2), the J call TRBJ2-5; 8 bases map to TRBD1. The CDR3 consists of 16 residues. The V gene end was trimmed by 7 bases and the J gene end by 2 bases; junction bases not matched to a gene: 12. Germline CDR1 and CDR2: LGHDT and YNNKEL (reference sequence). The CDR3 loop reads CASISPGGANQETQYF. The CDR3 DNA sequence: TGTGCCAGCATCTCTCCAGGGGGCGCGAATCAAGAGACCCAGTACTTC.

The V and J genes are TRBV28 and TRBJ1-1; weak D call: TRBD1 (5 bases). V dropped 6 bases and J dropped 0 bases, with 11 bases sitting between them. The germline CDR1 and CDR2 sequences are MDHEN and SYDVKM. The CDR3 length is 14 residues. This CDR3 is CASRWGEVNTEAFF. The CDR3, as DNA: TGTGCCAGCAGGTGGGGGGAGGTGAACACTGAAGCTTTCTTT.

The rearrangement links TRBV2 to TRBJ1-5; 8 nucleotides match TRBD1. CDR3 length: 15 amino acids. J was trimmed by 4 bases and V by 6 bases; bases with no gene match: 8. Germline V lookup: CDR1 SNHLY, CDR2 FYNNEI. This CDR3 is CASRTTGGRNQPQHF. CDR3 DNA: TGTGCCAGCAGGACAACAGGGGGAAGGAATCAGCCCCAGCATTTT.

This rearrangement joins TRBV7-8 to TRBJ2-7, with 9 nucleotides matching TRBD2. The germline CDR1 and CDR2 sequences are SGHVS and FQNEAQ. V was pared by 5 bases and J by 4 bases, with 12 bases of the junction left unmatched. This CDR3 is 16 amino acids long. As DNA, the CDR3 is TGTGCCAGCAGCCCAGAGGCGGGAGGGCGGAAATACGAGCAGTACTTC. As protein: CASSPEAGGRKYEQYF.

V usage is TRBV7-3 and J usage is TRBJ2-2, with D possibly TRBD1 on 5 matching bases. The CDR3 runs 15 residues. Trimming stripped 5 bases from V and 7 bases from J, with 17 bases between. Germline lookup yields CDR1 SGHTA and CDR2 FQGTGA. CDR3 in DNA: TGTGCCAGCAGCCCCGTGCAGGGTGGTAGCGGGGAGCTGTTTTTT. This sequence encodes CASSPVQGGSGELFF.

V and J are TRBV24-1 and TRBJ2-7, with D unclear. Deletions cut 5 bases from V and 4 bases from J, with 5 bases between. The CDR3 is 11 amino acids. In germline, CDR1 is KGHDR, CDR2 SFDVKD. In DNA, the CDR3 is TGTGCCACCAGTGCGGGTTACGAGCAGTACTTC. It specifies CATSAGYEQYF.

The gene calls are TRBV27 and TRBJ2-1; TRBD2 matches at 12 bases. Germline V lookup: CDR1 MNHEY, CDR2 SMNVEV (reference sequence). Losses at the gene ends were 1 base for V and 10 bases for J; bases not matched to a gene: 2. The CDR3 is made up of 14 amino acids. CDR3 sequence reads: CASSLLTSGREQFF. As DNA, the CDR3 is TGTGCCAGCAGTTTATTAACTAGCGGGAGGGAGCAGTTCTTC.

The chain links TRBV28 to TRBJ2-7; D call uncertain. The CDR3 runs 12 residues. CDR1 and CDR2 (germline): MDHEN, SYDVKM. Trimming pared 8 bases from V and 2 bases from J, leaving 10 bases between. The DNA of the CDR3 is TGTGCCAGCGGCCAGGTAGCCTACGAGCAGTACTTC. It codes for CASGQVAYEQYF.